This T cell receptor (beta chain) came from a study of blood T cell repertoires in COVID-19. V gave up 5 bases and J gave up 8 bases; unmatched junction bases: 9. The germline gives CDR1 MNHEY, CDR2 SMNVEV (reference sequence). The CDR3 covers 15 residues. Clones were read by immunoSEQ multiplex PCR, and TCRdb kept only the in-frame ones, dropping some. The data show some 250,000 clones, around 88% seen once. The receptor was isolated from a man aged 35-49 years who had recovered from COVID-19. The sequenced sample consisted of PBMCs or T cells enriched from blood (not recorded which). The V and J genes are TRBV27 and TRBJ1-2; 12 bases agree with TRBD1. The CDR3 reads CASSMTGTGGRGYTF. In DNA form, the CDR3 reads TGTGCCAGCAGTATGACCGGGACAGGGGGCAGGGGCTACACCTTC.